One and the same sample provided the 9 T cell receptor beta chains below, sequenced in a study of blood T cell repertoires in COVID-19. The method was immunoSEQ multiplex PCR; TCRdb's version includes in-frame clones alone and lacks a portion of them. The data contain under 250,000 clones, 70% to 90% of them singletons. The source material was peripheral blood. The origin of the receptors is a man aged 45-65 years with acute or convalescent COVID-19.

The chain recombines TRBV30 with TRBJ2-3, with 9 positions matching TRBD2. The CDR3 extends over 13 amino acids. V lost 4 bases to trimming and J lost 2 bases; unmatched junction nucleotides: 1. Germline assignment: CDR1 GTSNPN and CDR2 SVGIG (reference sequence). The CDR3 sequence is CAWKREATDTQYF. The DNA of the CDR3 is TGTGCCTGGAAGCGGGAGGCCACAGATACGCAGTATTTT.

This clone was counted a few times. The chain uses TRBV19 and TRBJ2-2, with D perhaps TRBD1 (5 bases). The CDR3 totals 13 residues. Germline V gene data show CDR1 as LNHDA and CDR2 as SQIVND (reference sequence). Trimming removed 3 bases at V and 5 bases at J, with 7 bases between. The DNA of the CDR3 is TGTGCCAGTAGTATCCAGGGAACCGGGGAGCTGTTTTTT. Translating it yields CASSIQGTGELFF.

The chain combines TRBV10-3 with TRBJ2-3, with 12 bases aligning to TRBD2. CDR1 and CDR2 (germline): ENHRY, SYGVKD. The CDR3 runs to 17 residues. Germline trimming cut 4 bases from V and 1 base from J; bases unmatched to any gene: 6. CDR3: CAISAASGRAGTDTQYF. CDR3 DNA: TGTGCCATCAGTGCGGCTAGCGGGAGGGCCGGCACAGATACGCAGTATTTT.

The CDR3 nucleotides are TGTGCCAGCACCTTGGGGACAGCCTACGAGCAGTACTTC. It translates to CASTLGTAYEQYF. J is TRBJ2-7 and V is TRBV28, with 7 positions matching TRBD1. V shed 7 bases, J shed 2 bases, and the junction held 5 bases outside the gene matches. Germline CDR1 and CDR2: MDHEN and SYDVKM. The CDR3 is 13 amino acids.

The rearrangement joins TRBV5-1 to TRBJ2-1; 13 bases line up with TRBD2. Germline-derived CDR1 and CDR2 are SGHRS and YFSETQ. The CDR3 is made up of 14 amino acids. V was clipped by 4 bases and J by 10 bases; unmatched bases: 5. CDR3 sequence reads: CASSVETSGREQFF. The CDR3 DNA is TGCGCCAGCAGCGTAGAGACTAGCGGGAGGGAGCAGTTCTTC.

The genes are TRBV2 and TRBJ2-1, with 12 bases matching TRBD2. Germline CDR1 is SNHLY and CDR2 is FYNNEI. The CDR3 length is 18 residues. Unmatched junction bases numbered 18, after V lost 7 bases and J lost 8 bases. For the CDR3, the DNA is TGTGCCAGCACCGAGCTAGCGGGGGGGCCTGGGTCTCACGATGAGCAGTTCTTC. Translation gives CASTELAGGPGSHDEQFF. Full variable domain (missing parts from reference TRBV2 and TRBJ2-1): EPEVTQTPSHQVTQMGQEVILRCVPISNHLYFYWYRQILGQKVEFLVSFYNNEISEKSEIFDDQFSVERPDGSNFTLKIRSTKLEDSAMYFCASTELAGGPGSHDEQFFGPGTRLTVL.

This clone was detected once. The rearrangement uses TRBV5-1 and TRBJ2-7; 12 bases map to TRBD2. CDR3 length: 17 amino acids. CDR1 is SGHRS, CDR2 YFSETQ, per germline. V dropped 0 bases and J dropped 0; count of bases not matched to a gene: 4. In DNA, the CDR3 is TGCGCCAGCAGCTTGGGGACTAGCGGGACAGTCTCCTACGAGCAGTACTTC. As protein: CASSLGTSGTVSYEQYF.

The rearrangement joins TRBV2 to TRBJ2-2; the D is unclear. The CDR3 loop spans 14 amino acids. Trimming shortened V by 3 bases and J by 5 bases, and 10 bases separated the two germline ends. In germline, CDR1 is SNHLY, CDR2 FYNNEI. This CDR3 reads CASSEPPGTGELFF. Written as DNA, the CDR3 is TGTGCCAGCAGTGAGCCCCCCGGGACCGGGGAGCTGTTTTTT. Full variable domain (outside the CDR3, taken from reference TRBV2 and TRBJ2-2): EPEVTQTPSHQVTQMGQEVILRCVPISNHLYFYWYRQILGQKVEFLVSFYNNEISEKSEIFDDQFSVERPDGSNFTLKIRSTKLEDSAMYFCASSEPPGTGELFFGEGSRLTVL.

This clone was detected a few times. This chain joins TRBV11-3 and TRBJ1-5; 7 nucleotides match TRBD1. J was trimmed by 4 bases and V by 3 bases; bases with no gene match: 3. The CDR3 length is 14 residues. Germline CDR1 and CDR2: SGHNT and YENEEA. CDR3 DNA sequence: TGTGCCAGCAGCTTGGGACAGAAGAATCAGCCCCAGCATTTT. It yields the protein CASSLGQKNQPQHF.